A selection of T cell receptor beta chains follows, all from one sample in a study of cytomegalovirus exposure and HLA in healthy donors. Clones were read by immunoSEQ multiplex PCR, and TCRdb kept only the in-frame ones, dropping some. Here the sample spans over 95,000 clones, around three quarters being singletons. What was sequenced was PBMCs. The source of these receptors is a human donor in good health. Both conserved end residues are part of each CDR3. The D gene is left open where the match is weak. Size tells how often a clone was seen (once, few, many) or the class of an expanded clone, and some rows leave it out.

>TRBJ1-5|.|.|TRBV30
CAWSVGREDQPQHF
TGTGCCTGGAGTGTCGGCAGGGAGGATCAGCCCCAGCATTTT
>TRBJ2-3|.|.|TRBV11-2
CASSLADTQYF
TGTGCCAGCAGCTTAGCGGATACGCAGTATTTT
>TRBJ2-5|.|.|TRBV2
CASSETRLQETQYF
TGTGCCAGCAGTGAAACACGACTTCAAGAGACCCAGTACTTC
>TRBJ2-7|TRBD2|.|TRBV6-1
CASREGHTGSYEQYF
TGTGCCAGCCGGGAGGGACATACCGGCTCCTACGAGCAGTACTTC
>TRBJ2-6|.|.|TRBV29-1
CSVRGHPDSGANVLTF
TGCAGCGTTCGGGGACACCCTGACTCTGGGGCCAACGTCCTGACTTTC
>TRBJ1-4|.|few|TRBV6-6
CASSAGEKLFF
TGTGCCAGCTCCGCGGGGGAAAAACTGTTTTTT
>TRBJ2-2|TRBD2|.|TRBV19
CASSDVRGGTGELFF
TGTGCCAGTAGTGATGTGCGGGGGGGCACCGGGGAGCTGTTTTTT
>TRBJ2-1|.|.|TRBV6-1
CASSEGYTPQHNEQFF
TGTGCCAGCAGTGAAGGGTATACCCCACAACACAATGAGCAGTTCTTC
>TRBJ2-7|.|.|TRBV11-2
CASSLGQASSYEQYF
TGTGCCAGCAGCTTAGGACAGGCCTCCTCCTACGAGCAGTACTTC
>TRBJ2-7|.|.|TRBV7-2
CASTQVEDLYEQYF
TGTGCCAGCACCCAAGTGGAGGACCTCTACGAGCAGTACTTC
>TRBJ1-4|.|.|TRBV19
CASRNVANEKLFF
TGTGCCAGTAGGAACGTAGCTAATGAAAAACTGTTTTTT
>TRBJ2-7|TRBD2|.|TRBV10-3
CAISDPSGTSYEQYF
TGTGCCATCAGTGACCCTAGCGGGACTTCCTACGAGCAGTACTTC
>TRBJ2-7|.|.|TRBV5-6
CASSWGGRGRVEQYF
TGTGCCAGCAGCTGGGGGGGGCGGGGGAGGGTCGAGCAGTACTTC
>TRBJ2-2|.|.|TRBV29-1
CSFSSGVGPNTGELFF
TGCAGCTTTTCTTCAGGGGTGGGACCGAACACCGGGGAGCTGTTTTTT
>TRBJ1-5|TRBD1|.|TRBV4-2
CASSQRTGPNQPQHF
TGTGCCAGCAGCCAAAGGACAGGACCCAATCAGCCCCAGCATTTT
>TRBJ2-2|.|few|TRBV4-1
CAIGGERWIGGELFF
TGCGCCATAGGGGGGGAGAGGTGGATAGGAGGGGAGCTGTTTTTT
>TRBJ1-2|.|.|TRBV30
CAWIDERESTF
TGTGCCTGGATAGACGAGCGCGAGTCCACCTTC
>TRBJ1-3|.|.|TRBV6-5
CASSVGHPIGTIYF
TGTGCTAGCAGTGTGGGACATCCGATCGGGACGATATATTTT
>TRBJ1-1|.|few|TRBV5-6
CASSTSRTPRVLEAFF
TGTGCCAGCAGCACCAGCAGGACACCAAGGGTACTTGAAGCTTTCTTT
>TRBJ2-2|TRBD1|few|TRBV27
CASSLKGRTGPNTGELFF
TGTGCCAGCAGTTTAAAGGGCCGGACAGGGCCGAACACCGGGGAGCTGTTTTTT
>TRBJ2-2|TRBD1|.|TRBV2
CASRRQGATTGELFF
TGTGCCAGCAGAAGACAGGGGGCGACCACCGGGGAGCTGTTTTTT
>TRBJ1-5|TRBD1|.|TRBV19
CASREDRGMNQPQHF
TGTGCCAGTAGGGAGGACAGGGGGATGAATCAGCCCCAGCATTTT
>TRBJ1-4|.|.|TRBV7-9
CASSLGRSYEKLFF
TGTGCCAGCAGCTTAGGACGGAGTTATGAAAAACTGTTTTTT
>TRBJ2-7|TRBD1|.|TRBV19
CASSSPGTGVYEQYF
TGTGCCAGTAGTTCCCCCGGGACAGGGGTCTACGAGCAGTACTTC
>TRBJ2-2|TRBD2|.|TRBV9
CASSAGRETNTGELFF
TGTGCCAGCAGCGCCGGGAGGGAAACGAACACCGGGGAGCTGTTTTTT
>TRBJ2-7|.|few|TRBV29-1
CSAEGQERREQYF
TGCAGCGCCGAGGGCCAGGAACGACGGGAGCAGTACTTC
>TRBJ1-3|.|.|TRBV5-4
CASSLYYSGNTIYF
TGTGCCAGCAGCTTGTATTACTCTGGAAACACCATATATTTT
>TRBJ1-6|.|.|TRBV4-2
CASSQENGGDSPLHF
TGTGCCAGCAGCCAAGAGAACGGGGGTGACTCACCCCTCCACTTT
>TRBJ1-5|.|.|TRBV6-1
CASSEFGQITNQPQHF
TGTGCCAGCAGTGAATTTGGGCAGATCACCAATCAGCCCCAGCATTTT
>TRBJ2-3|.|.|TRBV7-7
CASSLDVGRTQYF
TGTGCTAGCAGCTTAGACGTGGGCAGAACGCAGTATTTT
>TRBJ2-7|TRBD1|.|TRBV29-1
CSVRYRGVAEQYF
TGCAGCGTTCGGTACAGGGGTGTAGCCGAGCAGTACTTC
>TRBJ2-7|TRBD2|.|TRBV27
CASSLRTSASYEQYF
TGTGCCAGCAGTTTACGGACTAGCGCTTCCTACGAGCAGTACTTC
>TRBJ2-1|TRBD2|few|TRBV10-3
CAISGGLAGGSDEQFF
TGTGCCATCAGTGGGGGACTAGCGGGGGGATCAGATGAGCAGTTCTTC
>TRBJ1-1|TRBD1|.|TRBV19
CASSTDRGRAFF
TGTGCCAGTAGTACCGACAGGGGACGGGCTTTCTTT
>TRBJ2-3|.|.|TRBV30
CAWRVGPAGDTQYF
TGTGCCTGGAGGGTTGGCCCGGCGGGAGATACGCAGTATTTT
>TRBJ1-3|TRBD1|few|TRBV28
CASSQDRVGNTIYF
TGTGCCAGCAGCCAGGACAGGGTTGGAAACACCATATATTTT
>TRBJ1-3|.|.|TRBV19
CASSIHQGSGNTIYF
TGTGCCAGTAGTATACATCAGGGATCTGGAAACACCATATATTTT